The 22 T cell receptor beta chains in this list originate from one sample, sequenced in a study of STAT5B mutations in CD4+ large granular lymphocyte leukemia. Assay: immunoSEQ multiplex PCR; the TCRdb copy retains only in-frame clones and omits some. Among some 41,000 clones, roughly 76% were seen once, and the ten largest hold 3.6%. Specimen: CD4+ T cells from blood buffy coats. These receptors originate from a human donor in good health.

This chain links TRBV6-1 with TRBJ1-4, with D perhaps matching TRBD1 (5 bases). CDR3 length: 14 residues. V was cut by 3 bases and J by 8 bases, with 13 bases left in between. Germline V gene lookup returns CDR1 MNHNS and CDR2 SASEGT. The CDR3: CASSEGHVGEKLFF. The CDR3 coding sequence is TGTGCCAGCAGTGAGGGGCACGTAGGGGAAAAACTGTTTTTT.

The chain has TRBV6-5 and TRBJ1-2; 7 bases agree with TRBD1. CDR3 length: 12 amino acids. V dropped 5 bases and J dropped 9; count of bases not matched to a gene: 6. From germline, CDR1 is MNHEY and CDR2 SVGAGI. The CDR3 region has the DNA TGTGCCAGCAGTACATCGGGACAGAGCTACACCTTC. Protein product: CASSTSGQSYTF.

The rearrangement uses TRBV10-2 and TRBJ1-2, with D perhaps matching TRBD1 (5 bases). Germline V gene sequence: CDR1 WSHSY, CDR2 SAAADI. The CDR3 runs 14 residues. Trimming removed 10 bases from V and 1 base from J, with 16 bases in between. Here the CDR3 DNA reads TGCGCCACCACCCAGCGAGGGGTTAACTATGGCTACACCTTC. This translates into CATTQRGVNYGYTF.

The chain joins TRBV5-1 to TRBJ2-1; 7 nucleotides agree with TRBD1. The germline CDR1 and CDR2 sequences are SGHRS and YFSETQ. V lost 4 bases to trimming and J lost 12 bases; unmatched junction nucleotides: 10. This CDR3 spans 13 amino acids. The CDR3 DNA reads TGCGCCAGCAGCCAACCAGGGGGAATGGGGCAGTTCTTC. Translated: CASSQPGGMGQFF.

The chain recombines TRBV10-3 with TRBJ1-2, with TRBD1 matching 7 bases. The V segment lost 6 bases and the J segment 2 bases; nucleotides outside the gene matches: 12. This CDR3 comprises 16 residues. The germline V gene has CDR1 ENHRY and CDR2 SYGVKD. The CDR3, as DNA: TGTGCCATCAGAGGACAGGACGGCCCTCTCAACTATGGCTACACCTTC. This encodes CAIRGQDGPLNYGYTF.

V gene TRBV6-1 combines with J gene TRBJ1-3; D is perhaps TRBD1 (5 bases). Trimming shortened V by 6 bases and J by 0 bases, and 12 bases separated the two germline ends. The CDR3 is 15 residues long. The germline gives CDR1 MNHNS, CDR2 SASEGT. CDR3 DNA: TGTGCCAGCAGAGACAGTCTCACCTCTGGAAACACCATATATTTT. Its protein is CASRDSLTSGNTIYF.

This clone was picked up a small number of times. The rearrangement joins TRBV19 to TRBJ2-1; D is possibly TRBD1 (6 bases). Trimming stripped 5 bases from V and 9 bases from J, with 11 bases between. The length of the CDR3 is 12 residues. Per germline, CDR1 LNHDA and CDR2 SQIVND (reference sequence). The CDR3 bases are TGTGCCAGTAGTTACCTCAGGGGTGAGCAGTTCTTC. It codes for CASSYLRGEQFF.

The rearrangement links TRBV10-3 to TRBJ1-2; D is uncertain. Germline V gives CDR1 ENHRY, CDR2 SYGVKD. The CDR3 is made up of 14 amino acids. V lost 2 bases and J 3 bases, leaving 10 bases between the germline ends. The CDR3 DNA reads TGTGCCATCAGTGAGCCAGGTGTAGACTATGGCTACACCTTC. Encoded protein: CAISEPGVDYGYTF.

The CDR3, as DNA: TGTGCCTGGACCCCCAAGGGGAGGAATCAGCCCCAGCATTTT. Its protein product is CAWTPKGRNQPQHF. The chain combines TRBV30 with TRBJ1-5, with D possibly TRBD1 on 5 matching bases. Trimming pared 4 bases from V and 4 bases from J, leaving 14 bases between. The CDR3 has 14 amino acids. In germline, CDR1 is GTSNPN, CDR2 SVGIG (reference sequence).

The chain joins TRBV18 to TRBJ2-7, with TRBD1 as a possible D gene (7 bases). The V end lost 0 bases, the J end lost 3 bases, and 9 bases lay between the germline ends. Looked up from germline, CDR1 is KGHSH and CDR2 is LQKENI. The CDR3 loop spans 14 amino acids. The CDR3 DNA is TGTGCCAGCTCACCACCGCGGGACAGCTACGAGCAGTACTTC. The encoded protein is CASSPPRDSYEQYF. Full variable domain (outside the CDR3, taken from reference TRBV18 and TRBJ2-7): NAGVMQNPRHLVRRRGQEARLRCSPMKGHSHVYWYRQLPEEGLKFMVYLQKENIIDESGMPKERFSAEFPKEGPSILRIQQVVRGDSAAYFCASSPPRDSYEQYFGPGTRLTVT.

J is TRBJ2-3 and V is TRBV19; 9 bases line up with TRBD1. This CDR3 is 14 amino acids long. J was trimmed by 5 bases and V by 6 bases; bases with no gene match: 6. The V gene's germline CDR1 is LNHDA and CDR2 SQIVND (reference sequence). CDR3 region: CASRGTGRGDTQYF. CDR3 bases: TGTGCCAGTAGAGGGACAGGGAGGGGAGATACGCAGTATTTT.

V is TRBV7-8 and J is TRBJ2-2; 15 nucleotides align to TRBD2. The CDR3 is 18 residues long. V lost 6 bases and J lost 1; bases outside the gene matches: 6. Germline lookup yields CDR1 SGHVS and CDR2 FQNEAQ. This CDR3 is CASRGTSGGSGNTGELFF. The CDR3 region has the DNA TGTGCCAGCAGAGGGACTAGCGGGGGGTCGGGGAACACCGGGGAGCTGTTTTTT.

This clone was detected only once. This chain uses TRBV2 with TRBJ2-2; D might be TRBD2 (6 bases). Germline CDR1 is SNHLY and CDR2 is FYNNEI. Trimming removed 6 bases at V and 2 bases at J, with 13 bases between. This CDR3 spans 15 amino acids. The CDR3 nucleotides read TGTGCCAGCAGAGTAGGGACTTCTAACACCGGGGAGCTGTTTTTT. As protein: CASRVGTSNTGELFF.

This clone was observed a few times. J is TRBJ2-2 and V is TRBV12-5, with a tentative D call TRBD1 (5 bases). V lost 5 bases to trimming and J lost 3 bases, with 7 bases between them. The CDR3 runs to 13 residues. Germline-derived CDR1 and CDR2 are LGHNT and FRNRAP. Here the CDR3 DNA reads TGTGCTAGTGGTACAGGTGACACCGGGGAGCTGTTTTTT. This gives the protein CASGTGDTGELFF.

The chain couples TRBV30 to TRBJ2-3, with D possibly TRBD2 on 6 matching bases. The CDR3 is made up of 13 amino acids. CDR1 and CDR2 (germline): GTSNPN, SVGIG (reference sequence). Trimming stripped 2 bases from V and 12 bases from J, with 18 bases between. The CDR3 region has the DNA TGTGCCTGGAGTATGGGCCCACTAGCTTTTCAGTATTTT. Encoded protein: CAWSMGPLAFQYF.

This chain uses TRBV6-1 with TRBJ1-1; D call uncertain. In germline, CDR1 is MNHNS, CDR2 SASEGT. The V end lost 6 bases, the J end lost 0 bases, and 8 bases lay between the germline ends. The CDR3 contains 13 residues. The CDR3 reads CASRAFLNTEAFF. The CDR3 nucleotides are TGTGCCAGCAGGGCGTTCCTGAACACTGAAGCTTTCTTT.

The rearrangement joins TRBV7-8 to TRBJ1-1, with D unresolved. V lost 2 bases and J lost 0, with 13 bases in between. Germline loops: CDR1 SGHVS, CDR2 FQNEAQ. This CDR3 contains 16 residues. The CDR3: CASSLRSGGLNTEAFF. CDR3 in DNA: TGTGCCAGCAGCTTAAGATCGGGCGGGTTGAACACTGAAGCTTTCTTT.

The chain joins TRBV7-9 to TRBJ2-1; D is unresolved. Trimming took 1 base from V and 4 from J, leaving 5 bases between them. This CDR3 contains 13 residues. Germline CDR1 is SEHNR and CDR2 is FQNEAQ (reference sequence). DNA of the CDR3: TGTGCCAGCAGCTTAGAAGTTTACAATGAGCAGTTCTTC. Protein sequence: CASSLEVYNEQFF.

V and J are TRBV6-1 and TRBJ1-1, with TRBD1 matching 9 bases. Trimming took 6 bases from V and 0 from J; bases not matched to a gene: 5. CDR1 is MNHNS and CDR2 is SASEGT in the germline V gene. This CDR3 has 15 amino acids. CDR3 in amino acids: CASSVGTGLNTEAFF. CDR3 bases: TGTGCCAGCAGCGTGGGGACAGGGCTGAACACTGAAGCTTTCTTT.

This clone has only one observation. At one end, the junction sequence differs from germline, possibly due to a read error. This sequence joins TRBV10-3 and TRBJ2-3; 13 bases match TRBD2. CDR1 ENHRY and CDR2 SYGVKD come from the germline V gene. The CDR3 consists of 16 residues. CDR3 nucleotides: TGTGCCATCAGCCGACGACTAGCGGGAGGCACGGATACGCAGTATTTT. It specifies CAISRRLAGGTDTQYF.

This chain joins TRBV7-9 and TRBJ2-1; 7 bases align to TRBD1. The CDR3 sequence is 16 residues long. Germline V CDR1 and CDR2: SEHNR, FQNEAQ (reference sequence). V trimming: 6 bases; J trimming: 7 bases; junction bases outside the gene matches: 15. CDR3: CASSRAGTEGANEQFF. The CDR3 region has the DNA TGTGCCAGCAGTCGGGCCGGGACAGAGGGGGCAAATGAGCAGTTCTTC.

The chain uses TRBV30 and TRBJ1-2; D may be TRBD1 (6 bases). The CDR3 extends over 13 amino acids. V lost 3 bases and J lost 4, with 12 bases in between. CDR1 GTSNPN and CDR2 SVGIG come from the germline V gene (reference sequence). CDR3 DNA: TGTGCCTGGAGCGCACAGGGAGGCTATGGCTACACCTTC. Protein sequence: CAWSAQGGYGYTF.